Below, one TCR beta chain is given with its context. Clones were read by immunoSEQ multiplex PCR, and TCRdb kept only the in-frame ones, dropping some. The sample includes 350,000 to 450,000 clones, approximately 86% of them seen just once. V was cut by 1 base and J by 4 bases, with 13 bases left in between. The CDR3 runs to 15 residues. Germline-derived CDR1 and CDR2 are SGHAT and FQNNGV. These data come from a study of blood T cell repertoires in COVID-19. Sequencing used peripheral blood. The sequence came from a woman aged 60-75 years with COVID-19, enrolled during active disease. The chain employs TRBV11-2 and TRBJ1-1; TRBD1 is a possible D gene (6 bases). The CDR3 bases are TGTGCCAGCAGCTTAGTGAACAGGGCGGGCACTGAAGCTTTCTTT. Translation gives CASSLVNRAGTEAFF.